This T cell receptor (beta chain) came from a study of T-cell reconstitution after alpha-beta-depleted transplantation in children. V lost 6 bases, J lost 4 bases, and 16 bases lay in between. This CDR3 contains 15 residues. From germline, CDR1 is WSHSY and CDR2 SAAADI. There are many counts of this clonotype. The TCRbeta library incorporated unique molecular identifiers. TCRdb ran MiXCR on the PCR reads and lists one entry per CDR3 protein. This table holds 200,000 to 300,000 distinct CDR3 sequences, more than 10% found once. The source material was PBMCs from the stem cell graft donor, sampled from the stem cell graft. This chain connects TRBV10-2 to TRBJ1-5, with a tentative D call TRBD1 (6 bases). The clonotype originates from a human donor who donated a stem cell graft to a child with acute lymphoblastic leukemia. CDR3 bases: TGCGCCAGCAGAGAGGCCGGGGGCCTGAATCAGCCCCAGCATTTT. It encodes CASREAGGLNQPQHF.